Listed here are 21 T cell receptor beta chains from one sample, sequenced in a study of shared clonotypes between healthy human individuals. Measured with immunoSEQ multiplex PCR; TCRdb has only the in-frame clones, and not every one. The repertoire holds about 1.5 million clones, nearly 99% seen once, with about 0.4% in the top ten. Sequencing was carried out using naive CD4+ T cells sorted from blood. This sample's subset: CD45RA+ positively selected. All receptors derive from a man younger than 40 in good health.

In regard to this clone: This specimen includes other DNA sequences encoding the same CDR3. This chain uses TRBV7-2 with TRBJ2-1; D gene ambiguous. Germline lookup yields CDR1 SGHTA and CDR2 FQGNSA. The CDR3 sequence is 13 residues long. Trimming took off 2 bases at V and 0 bases at J, with 2 bases between the two ends. CDR3 nucleotide sequence: TGTGCCAGCAGCTTATCCTCCTACAATGAGCAGTTCTTC. Protein product: CASSLSSYNEQFF.

The chain is built from TRBV7-9 and TRBJ2-1, with TRBD2 identical over 12 bases. Trimming removed 6 bases from V and 7 bases from J; junction bases left unmatched: 4. This CDR3 has 14 amino acids. Germline CDR1 and CDR2: SEHNR and FQNEAQ (reference sequence). Here the CDR3 reads CASRNLAGGNEQFF. For the CDR3, the DNA is TGTGCCAGCAGAAATCTAGCGGGAGGGAATGAGCAGTTCTTC.

This chain links TRBV7-9 with TRBJ1-5; 7 bases match TRBD1. The CDR3 runs to 17 residues. Germline V lookup: CDR1 SEHNR, CDR2 FQNEAQ (reference sequence). The V and J ends lost 0 bases and 4 bases, in that order; junction bases with no gene match: 9. The CDR3 sequence is CASSLAKDRTSNQPQHF. DNA for the CDR3: TGTGCCAGCAGCTTAGCGAAGGACAGGACTAGTAATCAGCCCCAGCATTTT. The full variable domain, in which reference TRBV7-9 and TRBJ1-5 provide the parts outside the CDR3, is DTGVSQNPRHKITKRGQNVTFRCDPISEHNRLYWYRQTLGQGPEFLTYFQNEAQLEKSRLLSDRFSAERPKGSFSTLEIQRTEQGDSAMYLCASSLAKDRTSNQPQHFGDGTRLSIL.

The chain has TRBV5-1 and TRBJ2-7; 8 nucleotides match TRBD2. V was pared by 1 base and J by 4 bases, with 4 bases of the junction left unmatched. This CDR3 has 14 amino acids. Germline V gene data show CDR1 as SGHRS and CDR2 as YFSETQ. CDR3 in amino acids: CASSLNSGTYEQYF. In nucleotides, the CDR3 is TGCGCCAGCAGCTTGAATAGCGGGACATACGAGCAGTACTTC.

A note on this clone: This same CDR3 is encoded by further DNA sequences in the sample. The V call is TRBV9, the J call TRBJ2-7; no firm D call. This CDR3 has 13 amino acids. V was pared by 0 bases and J by 1 base, with 5 bases between. Germline V gene data show CDR1 as SGDLS and CDR2 as YYNGEE. CDR3 DNA sequence: TGTGCCAGCAGCGTAGCCCCATCCTACGAGCAGTACTTC. It encodes CASSVAPSYEQYF. The full variable domain, its missing parts supplied by reference TRBV9 and TRBJ2-7, is DSGVTQTPKHLITATGQRVTLRCSPRSGDLSVYWYQQSLDQGLQFLIQYYNGEERAKGNILERFSAQQFPDLHSELNLSSLELGDSALYFCASSVAPSYEQYFGPGTRLTVT.

The chain couples TRBV13 to TRBJ2-7; TRBD2 matches at 11 bases. V was pared by 1 base and J by 2 bases, with 28 bases of the junction left unmatched. Germline values: CDR1 PRHDT, CDR2 FYEKMQ (reference sequence). CDR3 size: 24 residues. The CDR3 spells CASSLETRFSYRNSGRADPYEQYF. The CDR3 DNA is TGTGCCAGCAGCTTAGAAACTCGATTCAGTTACCGAAATAGCGGGAGGGCGGACCCCTACGAGCAGTACTTC.

The chain employs TRBV27 and TRBJ2-1; D possibly corresponds to TRBD2 (7 bases). The CDR3 covers 20 residues. Deletions cut 5 bases from V and 5 bases from J, with 31 bases between. Germline V lookup: CDR1 MNHEY, CDR2 SMNVEV (reference sequence). As DNA, the CDR3 is TGTGCCAGCAGTCTAACCTTCCCGGGGGCTAGCGGCGTCGGGGACAATGAGCAGTTCTTC. Amino acid sequence: CASSLTFPGASGVGDNEQFF.

This chain connects TRBV5-1 to TRBJ2-7; perhaps TRBD2 as D (6 bases). Looked up from germline, CDR1 is SGHRS and CDR2 is YFSETQ. The CDR3 has 17 residues. Trimming stripped 0 bases from V and 3 bases from J, with 19 bases between. This CDR3 is CASSLAVAGYGNYEQYF. The CDR3 nucleotides read TGCGCCAGCAGCTTGGCCGTGGCGGGATATGGCAACTACGAGCAGTACTTC.

This clone was observed a single time. The V and J genes are TRBV18 and TRBJ1-1; D not resolved. The CDR3 length is 16 residues. Deletions cut 2 bases from V and 0 bases from J, with 13 bases between. The germline V gene has CDR1 KGHSH and CDR2 LQKENI. The CDR3 DNA follows: TGTGCCAGCTCACCAGGACCGCTCTCAATGAACACTGAAGCTTTCTTT. It encodes CASSPGPLSMNTEAFF. The entire variable domain, with the rest obtained from reference TRBV18 and TRBJ1-1, is as follows: NAGVMQNPRHLVRRRGQEARLRCSPMKGHSHVYWYRQLPEEGLKFMVYLQKENIIDESGMPKERFSAEFPKEGPSILRIQQVVRGDSAAYFCASSPGPLSMNTEAFFGQGTRLTVV.

The V call is TRBV28, the J call TRBJ1-5; D possibly corresponds to TRBD1 (6 bases). Trimming removed 7 bases from V and 4 bases from J, with 14 bases in between. Germline assignment: CDR1 MDHEN and CDR2 SYDVKM. This CDR3 is built from 14 residues. CDR3 coding DNA: TGTGCCAGCATCCTTTGGAGGGGGAATCAGCCCCAGCATTTT. Protein: CASILWRGNQPQHF.

The CDR3 protein is CAWSVAAGNQPQHF. CDR3 nucleotide sequence: TGTGCCTGGAGTGTGGCGGCGGGTAATCAGCCCCAGCATTTT. The chain is built from TRBV30 and TRBJ1-5; D is ambiguous. Trimming removed 0 bases from V and 4 bases from J, with 10 bases in between. Germline V CDR1 and CDR2: GTSNPN, SVGIG (reference sequence). The CDR3 has 14 amino acids.

The chain links TRBV28 to TRBJ1-1; tentative D call: TRBD1 (5 bases). CDR1 is MDHEN and CDR2 is SYDVKM in the germline V gene. The CDR3 loop spans 14 amino acids. V shed 7 bases and J shed 1 base, with 13 bases lying between them. The CDR3 region has the DNA TGTGCCAGCACCACAGGACGGAGGAACACTGAAGCTTTCTTT. It specifies CASTTGRRNTEAFF. The entire variable domain, with the rest obtained from reference TRBV28 and TRBJ1-1, is as follows: DVKVTQSSRYLVKRTGEKVFLECVQDMDHENMFWYRQDPGLGLRLIYFSYDVKMKEKGDIPEGYSVSREKKERFSLILESASTNQTSMYLCASTTGRRNTEAFFGQGTRLTVV.

As regards this clone: The junction departs from germline at one end; a sequencing error may be responsible. Other DNA sequences in the sample encode the same CDR3. The rearrangement uses TRBV5-4 and TRBJ2-5, with a tentative D call TRBD1 (5 bases). Germline-derived CDR1 and CDR2 are SGHNT and YYREEE (reference sequence). This CDR3 region has 15 residues. The CDR3 sequence is CASSLGQGYQETQYF. The CDR3 nucleotides are TGCGCCAGCAGCTTGGGTCAGGGTTATCAAGAGACCCAGTACTTC.

The J gene is TRBJ2-1, the V gene TRBV14; 15 positions agree with TRBD2. This CDR3 has 18 amino acids. CDR1 and CDR2 (germline): SGHDN, FVKESK. The ends lost 4 bases at V and 6 bases at J; junction bases unmatched: 10. For the CDR3, the DNA is TGTGCCAGCAGCCGCGGACTAGCGGGAGGGCCATGGGCCAATGAGCAGTTCTTC. Protein sequence: CASSRGLAGGPWANEQFF.

V is TRBV19 and J is TRBJ2-3; the D gene is possibly TRBD2 (6 bases). Trimming stripped 4 bases from V and 3 bases from J, with 11 bases between. Germline CDR1 and CDR2: LNHDA and SQIVND (reference sequence). This CDR3 has 14 residues. The CDR3 nucleotides are TGTGCCAGTAGTAGGAGCGGGCGTACAGATACGCAGTATTTT. It specifies CASSRSGRTDTQYF.

This sequence joins TRBV6-5 and TRBJ2-7; 7 bases are a match to TRBD2. The ends lost 1 base at V and 7 bases at J; junction bases unmatched: 10. This CDR3 contains 15 residues. Germline CDR1 is MNHEY and CDR2 is SVGAGI. The CDR3, as DNA: TGTGCCAGCAGTTACTACCGGGAGGACTCTCTGGAGCAGTACTTC. Amino acid sequence: CASSYYREDSLEQYF.

The CDR3 nucleotides read TGTGCCGGGAGAAACGGGGGGATACGGGCGAACACTGAAGCTTTCTTT. Translated: CAGRNGGIRANTEAFF. The chain has TRBV28 and TRBJ1-1; perhaps TRBD1 as D (5 bases). CDR3 size: 16 residues. Trimming pared 11 bases from V and 1 base from J, leaving 23 bases between. The germline V gene has CDR1 MDHEN and CDR2 SYDVKM.

The chain is built from TRBV5-8 and TRBJ2-7, with 10 nucleotides matching TRBD2. Germline lookup yields CDR1 SGHTS and CDR2 YDEGEE. This CDR3 contains 15 residues. V shed 5 bases, J shed 0 bases, and the junction held 5 bases outside the gene matches. The CDR3 loop is CASRLLAGGSYEQYF. The CDR3 DNA is TGTGCCAGCAGGTTATTAGCGGGAGGCTCCTACGAGCAGTACTTC.

The chain combines TRBV19 with TRBJ2-3, with TRBD1 matching 9 bases. The CDR3 loop spans 18 amino acids. Per germline, CDR1 LNHDA and CDR2 SQIVND (reference sequence). Trimming took 6 bases from V and 3 from J; bases not matched to a gene: 16. CDR3 coding DNA: TGTGCCAGTAGCTCCATCGGGGGTTGGGACAGGGCAACAGATACGCAGTATTTT. As protein: CASSSIGGWDRATDTQYF.

In nucleotides, the CDR3 is TGTGCCAGCAGGCCCTCGGTGGGGCGGAGGCAGTACTTC. It is translated as CASRPSVGRRQYF. The chain is built from TRBV28 and TRBJ2-7; a possible D gene is TRBD1 (5 bases). V shed 6 bases and J shed 9 bases, with 18 bases lying between them. Germline V gene data show CDR1 as MDHEN and CDR2 as SYDVKM. This CDR3 has 13 amino acids.

The rearrangement links TRBV5-1 to TRBJ2-3; TRBD2 matches 11 bases. Per germline, CDR1 SGHRS and CDR2 YFSETQ. The CDR3 length is 16 residues. J was trimmed by 2 bases and V by 1 base; bases with no gene match: 3. The CDR3 protein is CASSLRLAGNTDTQYF. In DNA form, the CDR3 reads TGCGCCAGCAGCTTGCGACTAGCGGGAAACACAGATACGCAGTATTTT.